The rows below give T cell receptor beta chains drawn from one sample of a study of blood T cell repertoires in COVID-19. Assay used: immunoSEQ multiplex PCR; TCRdb lists only in-frame clones, some missing. Altogether some 97,000 clones are present, approximately 91% being singletons, with the ten largest covering less than 7.5%. Sample: peripheral blood. The receptors were gathered from a woman aged 55-70 years with acute or convalescent COVID-19. The CDR3 runs from the conserved cysteine through the conserved F or W. Fields, in order: D gene, clone size, V gene, J gene, CDR3 protein, CDR3 DNA. The D gene is left open where the match is weak. Clone size is stated in some rows and not others, as once, few, many or a class when expanded.

>.|.|TRBV5-1|TRBJ1-2
CASTLTPAGGAHGYTF
TGCGCCAGCACCCTTACCCCCGCCGGGGGGGCGCATGGCTACACCTTC
>.|.|TRBV15|TRBJ1-1
CATSTQTGTEAFF
TGTGCCACCAGCACCCAAACGGGCACTGAAGCTTTCTTT
>TRBD1|.|TRBV2|TRBJ1-1
CASGTGTFMNTEAFF
TGTGCCAGCGGGACAGGGACCTTCATGAACACTGAAGCTTTCTTT
>TRBD1|.|TRBV6-4|TRBJ2-7
CASSNRGYSYEQYF
TGTGCCAGCAGTAACAGGGGCTACTCCTACGAGCAGTACTTC
>.|.|TRBV29-1|TRBJ2-5
CSPETVQETQYF
TGCAGCCCGGAGACAGTCCAAGAGACCCAGTACTTC
>TRBD1|.|TRBV12-3/TRBV12-4|TRBJ1-2
CASSFPQGYGYTF
TGTGCCAGCAGTTTCCCACAGGGGTATGGCTACACCTTC
>.|.|TRBV28|TRBJ1-1
CASSKQGGNTEAFF
TGTGCCAGCAGCAAACAGGGCGGGAACACTGAAGCTTTCTTT
>TRBD2|.|TRBV27|TRBJ2-1
CASSTGLAARGEQFF
TGTGCCAGCTCAACGGGACTAGCTGCGAGGGGGGAGCAGTTCTTC
>.|.|TRBV3-1/TRBV3-2|TRBJ2-1
CASSQAVPNNEQFF
TGTGCCAGCAGCCAAGCGGTCCCAAACAATGAGCAGTTCTTC
>TRBD1|.|TRBV11-1|TRBJ1-2
CASSLGQGGGYTF
TGTGCCAGCAGCCTTGGACAGGGCGGTGGCTACACCTTC
>TRBD2|.|TRBV28|TRBJ2-7
CASSLAGLAGPRGDEQYF
TGTGCCAGCAGTTTAGCTGGACTAGCGGGACCCAGAGGGGACGAGCAGTACTTC
>.|.|TRBV5-1|TRBJ1-2
CASSLTQNYGYTF
TGCGCCAGCAGCCTGACACAGAACTATGGCTACACCTTC
>.|.|TRBV12-3/TRBV12-4|TRBJ1-2
CASSSQGRGYTF
TGTGCCAGCAGTTCTCAGGGGCGCGGCTACACCTTC
>.|.|TRBV6-1|TRBJ1-4
CASSEARVGQEKLFF
TGTGCCAGCAGTGAAGCGCGAGTGGGGCAGGAAAAACTGTTTTTT
>.|.|TRBV4-1|TRBJ2-1
CASSQEKETGYNEQFF
TGCGCCAGCAGCCAAGAGAAGGAGACAGGTTACAATGAGCAGTTCTTC
>.|.|TRBV6-1|TRBJ2-7
CASSEQGHEQYF
TGTGCCAGCAGTGAACAGGGTCACGAGCAGTACTTC
>.|.|TRBV19|TRBJ2-2
CASCQARANTGELFF
TGTGCCAGCTGCCAGGCACGCGCGAACACCGGGGAGCTGTTTTTT
>.|few|TRBV18|TRBJ1-5
CASSPVGGQPQHF
TGTGCCAGCTCCCCCGTCGGAGGTCAGCCCCAGCATTTT